The clone carrying this T cell receptor (beta chain) was counted between two and nine times. The antigen is not known. These data are taken from a study of T-cell memory formation after mild COVID-19. TCRdb re-called the 5' RACE reads with MiXCR, one entry per CDR3 protein. The repertoire includes about 430,000 distinct CDR3 sequences, about a sixth of them detected once, and 20% to 25% sits in the top ten. Findings and limits, study-wide: Contracting clones localized mainly to CM and EM when CD4+ and mainly to EMRA when CD8+.

The V segment lost 3 bases and the J segment 1 base; nucleotides outside the gene matches: 0. CDR1 is SGDLS and CDR2 is YYNGEE in the germline V gene. The length of the CDR3 is 14 residues. Sequencing was done on a sample of PBMCs or a T cell subset sorted from them (not recorded which). The V gene is TRBV9, the J gene TRBJ2-1; 8 bases line up with TRBD2. The receptor was isolated from a man aged 18 to 29 who had mild COVID-19 (a few samples of this study predate the infection). Cell type and time point are not known. The chain's CDR3 is CASSERGSYNEQFF. The CDR3 coding sequence is TGTGCCAGCAGCGAGCGGGGGTCCTACAATGAGCAGTTCTTC.